This T cell receptor (beta chain) was sequenced for a study of cytomegalovirus exposure and HLA in healthy donors (dated by TCRdb to 2016 to 2017). Broadly, across the study: An earlier analysis of approximately 640 of the donors reported 250 to 350 Gb of sequence data and 117 million unique TCR beta sequences from roughly 180 million T cells. The genetic ancestry cluster associated with self-reported Caucasian donors included 81% of the approximately 430 genotyped donors. Along with the approximately 700-subject first cohort, a separate validation cohort of approximately 110 different subjects was used. The study aimed to test whether cataloging public T cell receptors could reveal signatures of past pathogen exposure. Donor age, sex, ethnicity and CMV serostatus were collected together with the repertoire data. To study patterns of TCR occurrence, a later analysis re-analyzed previously published TCR beta repertoires from 700 or so donors and added high-resolution HLA genotyping. To predict cytomegalovirus infection status, the study brought together high-throughput TCR immunosequencing, statistical association of individual TCRs with disease status, and machine learning. To decide whether each TCR beta V gene segment behaved as functional or pseudogenic, an earlier analysis of some 540 of the donors relied on high-throughput TCR beta sequencing. All discovery cohort repertoires had been generated using a single sequencing platform. The study profiled the T cell repertoires of hundreds of subjects by immunosequencing and related them to cytomegalovirus serostatus. Because of strong linkage in the cohort, roughly five DR-DQ haplotypes were treated as single units for association and clustering. On average, roughly 200,000 unique TCR beta nucleotide sequences were sequenced per donor among 300 to 500 genotyped donors of the cohort, with approximately 18% of those sequences being non-productive. Rather than drawing on any new phenotypic data, the later analysis identified candidate immune exposures from TCR beta sequences and the way those sequences occurred across donors. An early release that covered around 590 HLA-typed donors contained approximately 300 gigabases of sequencing data and 65 million to 100 million unique TCR sequences. Typing coverage varied by locus: roughly 629-630 donors for A, B, C, DRB1 and DQB1; roughly 510 for DQA1; around 610 for DPA1; roughly 450 for DPB1. Genome-wide SNP genotypes for about 55% of the 666 donors were used in a later genetic analysis, which treated that subset as a discovery cohort. Both class I and class II loci were covered by HLA typing, at four-digit resolution.

This clone was observed a handful of times. Its antigen specificity is not known. No per-base quality is available; no much larger clone lies one base away. The study at large found these results: A later analysis found that most CMV-associated TCR beta chains appeared HLA-restricted, with HLA associations seemingly driven largely by CMV exposure. According to a later genetic analysis, donors in an Asian-associated ancestry cluster had fewer N-insertions in productive TCRs than the roughly 660-donor mean. In a later analysis, around 17,000 TCR beta sequences were associated with specific HLA alleles at a false discovery rate of 0.05. A further reported finding was that TCR beta sequences accurately predicted the HLA-A and HLA-B alleles for most subjects in the first cohort. In a later analysis, HLA-associated TCR beta chains were found to be more clonally expanded and to have lower generation probabilities than equally common non-associated chains. In a later analysis, several top co-occurrence clusters were reported to appear linked to parvovirus B19, influenza, CMV and Epstein-Barr virus. A later analysis found that TCR association rates varied across HLA loci, with DRB1 alleles showing the most associated TCRs and HLA-C alleles the fewest. The sequencing pipeline was judged likely to have produced a cluster of highly shared sequence variants as a technical artifact. In a later genetic analysis, a missense DCLRE1C variant was associated with V-gene and J-gene trimming of TCR beta chains, and the association was replicated in an independent cohort. Immune exposure information for the cohort was limited to CMV serostatus. The study listed 164 TCR beta chains as associated with cytomegalovirus. It was suggested by the authors that the approach could potentially be generalized to other disease states and immunological phenotypes. In vitro tests confirmed that a few of the cytomegalovirus-associated TCR beta chains recognize cytomegalovirus antigens. Most TCR sequences were seen in very few donors, while some public TCRs were found in many individuals. When HLA alleles, especially DR and DQ, strongly co-occurred, attributing TCR associations to individual alleles was difficult. Because counts were too low, roughly 17 rarely observed V segments, including chromosome 9 orphons, were left out of the earlier analysis of several hundred of the donors. Correlated functional status among segregating V segments might be attributable to linkage disequilibrium, but an unknown experimental factor could not be ruled out. In this cohort, only TCR beta chains were sequenced, and detectable features were limited by the absence of alpha or paired-chain data. The presence/absence analyses assumed that sequencing depth was roughly uniform across donors, and that assumption may not be true. In both the original and validation cohorts, the classifier was reported to diagnose cytomegalovirus status with high specificity and sensitivity. HLA typing was unavailable for some donors at each locus, so association tests used only the typed subset. In an earlier analysis of approximately 600 of the donors, most TCR beta V segments were observed in productive rearrangements about 87% or about 30% of the time, broadly matching IMGT annotations.

The cohort was made up of approximately 700 healthy bone marrow donors. At the time of sampling, all cohort members were nominally healthy, though unrecorded immune exposures were likely present. The donor tested CMV seropositive and was one of the 289 seropositive cohort members. A peripheral blood sample was collected from each donor, and TCR beta sequencing was performed on peripheral blood mononuclear cells. The Qiagen DNeasy Blood Extraction Kit was used to extract genomic DNA from the blood cell samples. The library relied on the immunoSEQ multiplex PCR assay. For the multiplex PCR, a mixture combining 60 forward primers for TCR Vbeta segments and 13 reverse primers for TCR Jbeta segments was used. Amplification of the CDR3 region of rearranged TCR beta genes was performed with a multiplex PCR assay on genomic DNA. Amplified TCR beta libraries were sequenced as 87-base-pair reads on the Illumina HiSeq System. From the authors' description of their analysis: In a later analysis, about 80 million unique TCR beta chains were counted across the roughly 670 repertoires, and around 10 million of these chains were shared by at least two donors. A nearest-neighbor algorithm error-corrected the raw reads and collapsed the reads into unique sequences, merging closely related sequences to remove PCR and sequencing errors. To assign V, D and J gene segments, CDR3 sequences were aligned to IMGT reference sequences. For a sequence to be retained, a match of at least six nucleotides to both a V gene segment and a J gene segment was required. Rearrangements were classified as productive when the CDR3 lacked stop codons and remained in frame with V and J, and all other rearrangements were classified as non-productive. CDR3 was defined according to IMGT convention as the region running from the second conserved V-encoded cysteine to the conserved J-encoded phenylalanine. Sequences without an unambiguous match to a single V gene segment were excluded from the earlier analysis of 450 to 750 of the donors. An earlier analysis of a few hundred of the donors classified V segments as functional when productive rearrangements were above 56.7% and as segregating when the standard deviation between donors was above 5%. A statistical classification framework was built to diagnose cytomegalovirus status from the catalog of TCR beta chain sequences. V and J gene assignment, in a later analysis, came from comparing TCR nucleotide sequences with IMGT/GENE-DB human TR gene sequences. A later analysis assigned CDR3 sequences and most-parsimonious VDJ recombination scenarios with the TCRdist pipeline. In a later analysis, each TCR beta chain was defined by its CDR3 amino acid sequence together with its V-gene family, and reads lacking a unique V-gene family were excluded. To address suspected cross-contamination and a sequencing artifact, a later analysis removed several hundred highly shared, low-generation-probability nucleotide sequences. In a later analysis, a clonal expansion index for each public chain was calculated from normalized within-repertoire ranks of inferred template counts. A later analysis computed generation probabilities with a VDJ recombination model fitted to out-of-frame rearrangements, and checked the results against IGoR. In a later analysis, TCR-TCR, TCR-HLA and TCR-CMV co-occurrence was scored with hypergeometric tests, and a repertoire-size bias correction was applied to TCR pairs. A later analysis estimated false discovery rates by permuting HLA or CMV assignments 20 times. A later analysis grouped co-occurring TCRs with DBSCAN, adding TCRdist sequence similarity when clustering within HLA-allele-positive subsets. Repertoires with fewer than 30,000 or more than 120,000 public chains, plus five repertoires with anomalous nucleotide sharing, were excluded from co-occurrence clustering. TCRdb provides this immuneACCESS table in a form limited to in-frame rearrangements. Some clones are lacking; in checked studies, under half of them reflect an unresolved V gene, and why the rest are absent is not known. V and J calls and clone size follow that table, whereas D and trimming were derived from the DNA. This sample holds about 100,000 clones; approximately 80% were observed only once. The ten largest clones represent over 4% of the sample.

The sample consisted of PBMCs. This clonotype was sampled from a female donor in good health and CMV-seropositive.

The CDR3 reads as follows: CASQPLGGADQPQHF. The DNA sequence is as follows: TGTGCCAGCCAACCTCTTGGGGGCGCGGACCAGCCCCAGCATTTT. The chain employs TRBV19 and TRBJ1-5; TRBD1 might be the D gene, on 6 matching bases. Sequences LNHDA (CDR1) and SQIVND (CDR2) are obtained from the germline V gene (reference sequence). V is clipped by 9 bases and J by 7 bases, and the sequence between their germline boundaries is 22 bases long. There are 15 amino acids in the CDR3, from cysteine to phenylalanine inclusive. CDR3 DNA only is kept here, 45 bases in frame from base 1.